A selection of T cell receptor beta chains follows, all from one sample in a study of T cells in Graves' hyperthyroidism and ophthalmopathy. TCRdb passed the multiplex PCR reads through MiXCR, listing each CDR3 protein once. The sample holds a few hundred thousand distinct CDR3 sequences; 12% to 15% are singletons and the top ten take 14%. The sample was blood. The receptors were gathered from a woman in her thirties or forties with Graves' hyperthyroidism. The conserved cysteine and the conserved F or W are not part of the CDR3 here.

v_call cdr3_aa
TRBV12-3/TRBV12-4 ASHRAGDYGYT
TRBV20-1 SALRPHGGQETQY
TRBV28 ASRTQGFMYNEQF
TRBV15 ATSREASGRRRHNEQF
TRBV6-5 ASSYSGGNDEQY
TRBV7-9 ASSTSGSPDTQY
TRBV30 AWSVRDRTGELL
TRBV5-1 ASSPQREDVGELF
TRBV18 ASSPRSYSSSYNEQF
TRBV30 AWSEMGSLAHPSEQF
TRBV6-1 ASSESGLAGVNEQF
TRBV25-1 ASEGVLNTEAF
TRBV7-9 ASSPQGRTGEAF
TRBV27 ASSLKGVAGFYNEQF
TRBV5-1 ASSLSAGVRQETQY
TRBV28 ASSSPGQGMYEQY
TRBV7-3 ASSKRAGDEQF
TRBV20-1 SASTGTRASNQPQH
TRBV30 AWSAGTDQETQY
TRBV6-2/TRBV6-3 ASRNGDTQY
TRBV28 ASSWMANTEAF
TRBV10-3 AISESAFGRGVTEAF
TRBV3-1 ASSQANYGYT
TRBV2 ASRWTRGVYEQY
TRBV5-1 ASSLPTGLAGGTDTQY
TRBV4-2 ASSQDLLQGNEKLF
TRBV27 ASRQPPGLAVHNEQF
TRBV7-9 ASSLVEDSGNTIY
TRBV7-2 ASSPRLAGGSNYGYT
TRBV6-4 ASSPHGASGREAPGELF
TRBV28 ASSSERENRNEQF
TRBV27 ASKDRGGDTQY
TRBV2 ASRHYRDTEAF
TRBV30 AWRRVDEQY
TRBV24-1 ATSDHTTGLNTGELF
TRBV10-1 ASSDSGGSRTGELF
TRBV28 ASSRTAASYEQY
TRBV18 ASSPPGLAGETPKNIQY
TRBV27 ASRKLPQETQY
TRBV10-2 ASGRDFVDYGYT
TRBV12-3/TRBV12-4 ASASGTGPYEQY
TRBV5-1 ASSSSGYNSPLH
TRBV20-1 SARDRLYRGGETQY
TRBV15 ATSRPRQRAYT
TRBV24-1 ATEGGRYNEQF
TRBV20-1 SAQYRVLREQY
TRBV9 ASSAQQGAGIQY
TRBV2 ASLKGTYEAF
TRBV28 ASSPVYTQPQH
TRBV11-1 ASAWGQSKETQY
TRBV28 ASSFGRLYQETQY
TRBV20-1 SARGSRGEDNEQF
TRBV27 ASSFAGTAYEQY
TRBV6-2/TRBV6-3 ASIPGRTVETQY